This T cell receptor beta chain derives from a study of CD8 T cells in Susac syndrome. Of note for this clonotype: Its antigen is undetermined.

All included Susac syndrome patients satisfied recently defined diagnostic criteria for definite or probable disease. TEMRA cells were FACS-enriched, and CD8+ and CD4+ T cells were isolated negatively. RNA in amounts of roughly 0.45 to 1 ug was reverse transcribed with random hexamers. The immunoSEQ assay covered 54 Vbeta and 13 Jbeta segments for CDR3. TCRdb analysed the immunoSEQ multiplex PCR reads with MiXCR anew, one entry per CDR3 protein. The repertoire includes roughly 130,000 distinct CDR3 sequences, 85% to 95% of them detected once, and around 0.28% sits in the top ten. Study findings and constraints: Susac syndrome CD8+ repertoires were clonally expanded, most strongly in CD8+ TEMRA cells.

Sequenced material: CD8+ T cells from PBMCs. The clonotype comes from a human donor with Susac syndrome.

The CDR3 loop reads CASSQGLDPPAYGYTF. The CDR3, as DNA: TGTGCCAGCAGCCAAGGCTTGGACCCCCCGGCTTATGGCTACACCTTC. This rearrangement joins TRBV3-1 to TRBJ1-2; D remains unclear. Germline-derived CDR1 and CDR2 are LGHDT and YNNKEL (reference sequence). The CDR3 totals 16 residues. Deletions cut 1 base from V and 5 bases from J, with 17 bases between.